Listed below are T cell receptor beta chains from one sample, sequenced in a study of Graves' ophthalmopathy and Graves' hyperthyroidism. TCRdb called the multiplex PCR reads again in MiXCR, with one record for every CDR3 protein. The sample holds over a million distinct CDR3 sequences, about 35% seen once. Material: peripheral blood or thyroid tissue (not recorded which). These receptors all stem from an adult man with Graves' hyperthyroidism. Both conserved end residues are part of each CDR3. The D gene is left open where the match is weak. Clone size, where shown, is once, few, many, or a class for clones that have expanded.

D: -
size: few
V: TRBV12-3/TRBV12-4
J: TRBJ2-7
CDR3: CASSYSGAGVSYEQYF
DNA: TGTGCCAGCAGTTATTCAGGGGCCGGAGTCTCCTACGAGCAGTACTTC

D: -
size: -
V: TRBV2
J: TRBJ1-4
CDR3: CASRGRTLNEKLFF
DNA: TGTGCCAGCAGAGGGAGGACACTGAATGAAAAACTGTTTTTT

D: -
size: -
V: TRBV12-3/TRBV12-4
J: TRBJ2-5
CDR3: CASSLWGQQETQYF
DNA: TGTGCCAGCAGTTTATGGGGCCAACAAGAGACCCAGTACTTC

D: -
size: many
V: TRBV2
J: TRBJ1-6
CDR3: CASSDIGGGGNSPLHF
DNA: TGTGCCAGCAGTGACATCGGGGGCGGTGGGAATTCACCCCTCCACTTT

D: TRBD1
size: -
V: TRBV2
J: TRBJ1-2
CDR3: CASSIRDRAYGYTF
DNA: TGTGCCAGCTCGATCCGGGACAGGGCATATGGCTACACCTTC

D: -
size: -
V: TRBV10-2
J: TRBJ1-1
CDR3: CASSEGGMSEAFF
DNA: TGCGCCAGCAGTGAGGGGGGGATGTCTGAAGCTTTCTTT

D: -
size: -
V: TRBV10-2
J: TRBJ1-5
CDR3: CASSEEDYSNQPQHF
DNA: TGCGCCAGCAGTGAGGAGGACTATAGCAATCAGCCCCAGCATTTT

D: -
size: many
V: TRBV12-3/TRBV12-4
J: TRBJ1-6
CDR3: CASRRGGRNSPLHF
DNA: TGTGCCAGCAGACGGGGGGGGCGGAATTCACCCCTCCACTTT

D: -
size: -
V: TRBV24-1
J: TRBJ1-5
CDR3: CACSQDRRRGYSNQPQHF
DNA: TGTGCCTGCAGCCAAGATCGGCGCAGGGGATATAGCAATCAGCCCCAGCATTTT

D: -
size: many
V: TRBV10-3
J: TRBJ1-2
CDR3: CAITPGDFGGYTF
DNA: TGTGCCATCACCCCCGGAGATTTCGGTGGCTACACCTTC

D: -
size: -
V: TRBV6-9
J: TRBJ2-5
CDR3: CASTSRTDQETQYF
DNA: TGTGCCAGCACCTCCCGAACAGATCAAGAGACCCAGTACTTC

D: -
size: few
V: TRBV20-1
J: TRBJ2-7
CDR3: CSAPGTYYEQYF
DNA: TGCAGTGCGCCCGGGACCTACTACGAGCAGTACTTC

D: -
size: -
V: TRBV7-9
J: TRBJ1-5
CDR3: CASSFGANRGQPQHF
DNA: TGTGCCAGCAGCTTCGGAGCTAACCGGGGTCAGCCCCAGCATTTT

D: -
size: many
V: TRBV19
J: TRBJ2-7
CDR3: CASTENGQEQYF
DNA: TGTGCCAGTACCGAAAATGGACAGGAGCAGTACTTC

D: TRBD2
size: -
V: TRBV20-1
J: TRBJ2-7
CDR3: CSARDPRGGYEQYF
DNA: TGCAGTGCTAGAGACCCCCGGGGGGGCTACGAGCAGTACTTC

D: -
size: -
V: TRBV30
J: TRBJ1-5
CDR3: CAHGGANSNQPQHF
DNA: TGTGCCCATGGAGGCGCTAATAGCAATCAGCCCCAGCATTTT

D: -
size: -
V: TRBV20-1
J: TRBJ2-2
CDR3: CSARVAPPNTGELFF
DNA: TGCAGTGCTAGAGTGGCCCCCCCTAACACCGGGGAGCTGTTTTTT

D: TRBD1
size: -
V: TRBV7-9
J: TRBJ2-7
CDR3: CASSRQGDEQYF
DNA: TGTGCCAGCAGCAGACAGGGCGACGAGCAGTACTTC

D: -
size: -
V: TRBV5-5
J: TRBJ1-5
CDR3: CASSAQGGRQPQHF
DNA: TGTGCCAGCAGCGCACAGGGAGGACGCCAGCCCCAGCATTTT

D: -
size: many
V: TRBV12-3/TRBV12-4
J: TRBJ1-2
CDR3: CASSFGARGYTF
DNA: TGTGCCAGCAGTTTTGGGGCGCGGGGCTACACCTTC